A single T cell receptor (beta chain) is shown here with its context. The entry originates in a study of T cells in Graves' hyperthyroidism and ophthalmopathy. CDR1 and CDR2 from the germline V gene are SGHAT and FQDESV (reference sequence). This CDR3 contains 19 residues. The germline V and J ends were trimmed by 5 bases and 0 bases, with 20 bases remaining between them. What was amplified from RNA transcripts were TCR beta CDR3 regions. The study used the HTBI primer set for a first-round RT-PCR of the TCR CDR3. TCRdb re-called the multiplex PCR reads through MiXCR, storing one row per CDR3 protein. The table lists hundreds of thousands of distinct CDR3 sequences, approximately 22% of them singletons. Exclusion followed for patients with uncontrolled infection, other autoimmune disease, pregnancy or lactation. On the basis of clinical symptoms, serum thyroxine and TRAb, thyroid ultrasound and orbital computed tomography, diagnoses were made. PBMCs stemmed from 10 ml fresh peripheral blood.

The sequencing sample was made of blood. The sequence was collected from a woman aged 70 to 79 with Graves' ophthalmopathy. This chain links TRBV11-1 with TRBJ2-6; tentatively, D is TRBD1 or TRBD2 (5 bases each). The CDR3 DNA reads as TGTGCCAGCAGCAGGGCCGGGGCGCGGCAGACCTCTGGGGCCAACGTCCTGACTTTC. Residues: CASSRAGARQTSGANVLTF.